This T cell receptor (beta chain) was identified during a study of T cells after yellow fever vaccination. The overall study: Libraries from low-cell-number fractions were prepared with the SMART-Seq v4 Ultra Low Input RNA kit.

Using its own MiXCR run on the 5' RACE reads, TCRdb lists one record per CDR3 protein. The table includes about 220,000 distinct CDR3 sequences, less than 7.5% detected once. Germline loops: CDR1 MNHNS, CDR2 SASEGT. The CDR3 length is 17 residues. The J segment lost 0 bases and the V segment lost 6 bases, leaving 11 bases of the junction unmatched. Sample: CD4+ T cells sorted from PBMCs, taken on the day of the yellow fever booster vaccination. This sequence originates from a young man who received the YFV17D yellow fever vaccine. The chain combines TRBV6-1 with TRBJ2-7, with 10 bases that match TRBD2. CDR3 loop: CASRSYGSGGSSYEQYF. CDR3 nucleotides: TGTGCCAGCAGAAGTTACGGTAGCGGGGGGAGCTCCTACGAGCAGTACTTC.